A single sample is the source of the 12 T cell receptor beta chains below, sequenced in a study of T cells in Graves' hyperthyroidism and ophthalmopathy. TCR beta CDR3 regions were amplified from RNA transcripts. A first-round RT-PCR of the TCR CDR3 used the HTBI primer set. TCRdb used MiXCR to reprocess the multiplex PCR reads, holding one entry per CDR3 protein. The sample records 700,000 or so distinct CDR3 sequences, roughly 15% being singletons. Sequenced input: blood. The receptors derive from a man aged 18 to 30 with Graves' hyperthyroidism.

In its sample, this clonotype was seen many times. This chain joins TRBV11-3 and TRBJ2-1, with 8 bases identical to TRBD1. Trimming cost V 4 bases and J 4 bases; bases outside gene matches: 6. Germline values: CDR1 SGHNT, CDR2 YENEEA. The length of the CDR3 is 15 residues. CDR3 loop: CASSSTGVGYNEQFF. DNA for the CDR3: TGTGCCAGCAGCTCGACAGGGGTGGGATACAATGAGCAGTTCTTC.

Ten or more counts support this clonotype. J is TRBJ2-1 and V is TRBV2; D perhaps matches TRBD1 (6 bases). Trimming took off 7 bases at V and 6 bases at J, with 19 bases between the two ends. Germline V lookup: CDR1 SNHLY, CDR2 FYNNEI. CDR3 size: 15 residues. CDR3 in amino acids: CASTPPDQGPNEQFF. The CDR3 DNA reads TGTGCCAGCACCCCCCCGGACCAGGGGCCCAATGAGCAGTTCTTC.

This clonotype has ten or more counts. The chain carries TRBV7-9 and TRBJ2-1, with 7 bases matching TRBD2. Germline V gene sequence: CDR1 SEHNR, CDR2 FQNEAQ (reference sequence). The ends lost 5 bases at V and 7 bases at J; junction bases unmatched: 8. The CDR3 runs 14 residues. The CDR3 protein is CASSLLTSLNEQFF. DNA for the CDR3: TGTGCCAGCAGCCTGCTGACTAGCTTGAATGAGCAGTTCTTC.

The chain links TRBV20-1 to TRBJ2-1; TRBD2 aligns across 7 bases. This CDR3 comprises 15 residues. The V segment lost 4 bases and the J segment 9 bases; nucleotides outside the gene matches: 15. Germline lookup yields CDR1 DFQATT and CDR2 SNEGSKA (reference sequence). The DNA of the CDR3 is TGCAGTGCTACTTTTGGGACTACCGCCGGGGCTGAGCAGTTCTTC. As protein: CSATFGTTAGAEQFF.

This clonotype was detected only once. Given a much more abundant clone one base away, this may be a read error. The chain joins TRBV28 to TRBJ2-4, with a weak D call TRBD2 (7 bases). Per germline, CDR1 MDHEN and CDR2 SYDVKM. The CDR3 totals 14 residues. Trimming shortened V by 5 bases and J by 11 bases, and 19 bases separated the two germline ends. The CDR3 reads CASSLPRGGTFQYF. In DNA, the CDR3 is TGTGCCAGCAGTCTCCCAAGGGGGGGGACATTTCAGTACTTC.

This clonotype has ten or more counts. The chain joins TRBV3-1 to TRBJ1-1; 10 positions match TRBD1. CDR1 and CDR2 (germline): LGHDT, YNNKEL (reference sequence). The CDR3 is 15 residues long. The junction had 5 bases not matched to a gene; V was cut back by 4 bases and J by 3 bases. This CDR3 reads CASSPWTGGDTEAFF. The CDR3 nucleotides are TGTGCCAGCAGCCCTTGGACAGGGGGGGACACTGAAGCTTTCTTT.

Of note for this clonotype: It is likely a read error, because the conserved phenylalanine at the end of the CDR3 is missing. This chain links TRBV2 with TRBJ2-5; D gene unclear. Trimming removed 1 base at V and 2 bases at J, with 5 bases between. This CDR3 region has 13 residues. Per the germline V gene, CDR1 is SNHLY and CDR2 is FYNNEI. The CDR3 DNA follows: TGTGCCAGCAGTGAAGGAAAACAAGAGACCCAGTACCTC. This gives the protein CASSEGKQETQYL.

A few counts support this clonotype. The chain recombines TRBV25-1 with TRBJ1-6; 7 bases line up with TRBD1. The CDR3 has 14 amino acids. V gave up 3 bases and J gave up 10 bases; unmatched junction bases: 6. Germline values: CDR1 MGHDK, CDR2 SYGVNS. CDR3 protein: CASSDQGEISPLHF. The CDR3 DNA reads as TGTGCCAGCAGTGATCAGGGGGAAATATCACCCCTCCACTTT. The variable domain in full, completed from reference TRBV25-1 and TRBJ1-6, reads EADIYQTPRYLVIGTGKKITLECSQTMGHDKMYWYQQDPGMELHLIHYSYGVNSTEKGDLSSESTVSRIRTEHFPLTLESARPSHTSQYLCASSDQGEISPLHFGNGTRLTVT.

With respect to this clonotype: The CDR3 end shows no conserved phenylalanine or tryptophan, and so a read error is likely. This chain joins TRBV30 and TRBJ1-2; 7 bases are a match to TRBD1. CDR1 is GTSNPN, CDR2 SVGIG, per germline (reference sequence). CDR3 size: 17 residues. V trimming: 2 bases; J trimming: 4 bases; junction bases outside the gene matches: 16. The CDR3 region is CAWSPKPGTEPSYGYTL. CDR3 nucleotides: TGTGCCTGGAGTCCCAAACCCGGGACAGAACCTTCCTATGGCTACACCCTC.

V usage is TRBV7-3 and J usage is TRBJ1-2, with 8 bases fitting TRBD1. CDR1 is SGHTA and CDR2 is FQGTGA in the germline V gene. The CDR3 is 15 amino acids. Trimming at V came to 2 bases and at J to 4 bases, leaving 6 bases not matched to a gene. The CDR3 DNA reads as TGTGCCAGCAGCTTACAGGGGGCTACCGGCTATGGCTACACCTTC. Its translation: CASSLQGATGYGYTF.

In this sample, this clonotype turned up many times. V gene TRBV28 combines with J gene TRBJ2-1; 10 nucleotides align to TRBD2. The CDR3 spans 16 residues. The germline gives CDR1 MDHEN, CDR2 SYDVKM. The J segment lost 4 bases and the V segment lost 4 bases, leaving 7 bases of the junction unmatched. The CDR3 coding sequence is TGTGCCAGCAGTTCCTCGGGACTAGCGTGGTACAATGAGCAGTTCTTC. Translating it yields CASSSSGLAWYNEQFF.

This clonotype was seen repeatedly, ten times or more. The rearrangement uses TRBV6-1 and TRBJ2-5; a weak D match, TRBD1 (5 bases). Germline CDR1 reads MNHNS; CDR2 reads SASEGT. V lost 7 bases and J lost 5, with 17 bases in between. This CDR3 is 14 amino acids long. The CDR3: CASKEQGLGETQYF. The CDR3 DNA reads TGTGCCAGCAAGGAGCAGGGTCTCGGCGAGACCCAGTACTTC.